Following are 25 T cell receptor beta chains from one sample sequenced in a study of T cell repertoires in cytomegalovirus infection. MiXCR, applied by TCRdb to the reads, yields one record per CDR3 protein. Of approximately 300,000 distinct CDR3 sequences in the sample, approximately 25% were seen once. These receptors' antigens are unknown. The sample was cultured PBMCs, taken from culture after CMV antigen stimulation. The origin of the receptors is a human donor in good health (CMV status not recorded). Some clones in this sample may be carry-over from other donors' samples.

The chain links TRBV11-2 to TRBJ2-3; possibly TRBD2 for D (5 bases). Germline-derived CDR1 and CDR2 are SGHAT and FQNNGV. The germline V and J ends were trimmed by 3 bases and 4 bases, with 14 bases remaining between them. This CDR3 is built from 15 residues. DNA of the CDR3: TGTGCCAGCAGCTTCGGTAGACGGGAATCAGATACGCAGTATTTT. It translates to CASSFGRRESDTQYF.

In its sample, this clonotype was seen many times. This chain links TRBV7-2 with TRBJ2-7, with 15 bases lining up with TRBD2. CDR1 is SGHTA, CDR2 FQGNSA, per germline. The length of the CDR3 is 17 residues. The V gene end was trimmed by 5 bases and the J gene end by 6 bases; junction bases not matched to a gene: 11. The CDR3 nucleotides read TGTGCCAGCAGCCCAGGGGGACTAGCGGGAGGAGGGCTCGAGCAGTACTTC. Its protein product is CASSPGGLAGGGLEQYF.

The chain uses TRBV2 and TRBJ2-5; D gene ambiguous. V was cut by 4 bases and J by 9 bases, with 21 bases left in between. Germline CDR1 SNHLY, CDR2 FYNNEI. CDR3 length: 15 residues. CDR3 sequence (DNA): TGTGCCAGCAGTGCTACCGGACCCTCACCTTGGGCCCAGTACTTC. Residues: CASSATGPSPWAQYF.

The sample holds a few counts of this clonotype. The genes are TRBV7-8 and TRBJ1-1; perhaps TRBD1 as D (5 bases). Germline CDR1 is SGHVS and CDR2 is FQNEAQ. This CDR3 contains 14 residues. V shed 3 bases and J shed 1 base, with 9 bases lying between them. CDR3 sequence (DNA): TGTGCCAGCAGCTTTAGTCAGGGGAACACTGAAGCTTTCTTT. Its translation: CASSFSQGNTEAFF.

The CDR3 here is CASSEAPGGELFF. Written as DNA, the CDR3 is TGTGCCAGCAGTGAGGCACCGGGCGGGGAGCTGTTTTTT. This chain joins TRBV7-6 and TRBJ2-2; D is uncertain. Germline CDR1 reads SGHVS; CDR2 reads FNYEAQ. The ends were cut back, 6 bases at V and 7 bases at J, with 12 bases in the middle. This CDR3 is built from 13 residues.

The sample holds a few counts of this clonotype. The chain employs TRBV5-4 and TRBJ2-4, with TRBD1 identical over 7 bases. After removal of 4 bases from V and 9 bases from J, the junction contained 7 bases not matched to a gene. Germline V gene sequence: CDR1 SGHNT, CDR2 YYREEE (reference sequence). The CDR3 loop spans 13 amino acids. CDR3: CASSPSGGSIQYF. The CDR3 coding sequence is TGTGCCAGCAGCCCTTCAGGGGGTAGCATTCAGTACTTC.

The chain's CDR3 is CASRRDSMNTEAFF. The DNA for the CDR3 is TGTGCCAGCCGCAGGGACAGCATGAACACTGAAGCTTTCTTT. This chain joins TRBV10-3 and TRBJ1-1; 7 nucleotides align to TRBD1. Germline assignment: CDR1 ENHRY and CDR2 SYGVKD. This CDR3 has 14 amino acids. J was trimmed by 0 bases and V by 10 bases; bases with no gene match: 8.

This clonotype came up a few times. This chain joins TRBV7-2 and TRBJ2-7; 8 positions agree with TRBD2. The CDR3 is 14 amino acids. V dropped 5 bases and J dropped 5; count of bases not matched to a gene: 8. Per the germline V gene, CDR1 is SGHTA and CDR2 is FQGNSA. This CDR3 is CASSPREGRHEQYF. DNA of the CDR3: TGTGCCAGCAGCCCCCGGGAGGGCCGCCACGAGCAGTACTTC.

The chain recombines TRBV24-1 with TRBJ1-2, with a tentative D call TRBD1 (6 bases). The length of the CDR3 is 14 residues. Trimming cost V 4 bases and J 4 bases, with 12 bases left between them. Germline V gene data show CDR1 as KGHDR and CDR2 as SFDVKD. In DNA, the CDR3 is TGTGCCACCAGTGACACGGGACAAGGCTATGGCTACACCTTC. This gives the protein CATSDTGQGYGYTF.

CDR3 nucleotide sequence: TGTGCCAGCAGCCTTACTAGCGGGAGAGTGACCGGGGAGCTGTTTTTT. It yields the protein CASSLTSGRVTGELFF. The chain joins TRBV27 to TRBJ2-2, with TRBD2 matching over 11 bases. Germline V gives CDR1 MNHEY, CDR2 SMNVEV (reference sequence). CDR3 length: 16 residues. V shed 6 bases and J 5 bases; nucleotides not matched to a gene: 8.

This chain links TRBV6-6 with TRBJ2-2; 7 nucleotides align to TRBD2. Trimming at V came to 6 bases and at J to 3 bases, leaving 10 bases not matched to a gene. Looked up from germline, CDR1 is MNHNY and CDR2 is SVGAGI (reference sequence). The CDR3 contains 16 residues. The CDR3 reads CASSPRAGFYTGELFF. For the CDR3, the DNA is TGTGCCAGCAGCCCGCGAGCGGGATTCTACACCGGGGAGCTGTTTTTT.

Notes on this clonotype: A much larger clone lies a single base off, so this may be a read error. V gene TRBV7-8 combines with J gene TRBJ1-4; TRBD1 agrees at 8 bases. This CDR3 region has 16 residues. Germline V lookup: CDR1 SGHVS, CDR2 FQNEAQ. DNA of the CDR3: TGTGCCAGCAGCCCCGATCGGACAGGGCTAATTGAAAAACTGTCTTTT. It specifies CASSPDRTGLIEKLSF. Variable domain in full (rest from reference TRBV7-8 and TRBJ1-4): GAGVSQSPRYKVAKRGQDVALRCDPISGHVSLFWYQQALGQGPEFLTYFQNEAQLDKSGLPSDRFFAERPEGSVSTLKIQRTQQEDSAVYLCASSPDRTGLIEKLSFGSGTQLSVL.

V gene TRBV6-8 combines with J gene TRBJ2-7, with no clear D. Trimming left V 2 bases short and J 4 bases short, with 18 bases between. Looked up from germline, CDR1 is MNHGY and CDR2 is SAAAGT. This CDR3 comprises 16 residues. CDR3 in DNA: TGTGCCAGCAGTTACCAGAGGAGATATTGGGGATACGAGCAGTACTTC. Its translation is CASSYQRRYWGYEQYF.

This clonotype has more than one count but fewer than ten. V usage is TRBV7-2 and J usage is TRBJ1-1, with 7 bases aligning to TRBD1. CDR3 length: 15 amino acids. Germline values: CDR1 SGHTA, CDR2 FQGNSA. J lost 3 bases, V lost 4 bases, and 8 bases had no gene match. The DNA of the CDR3 is TGTGCCAGCAGCTCAAGACAGGGTTGGGACACTGAAGCTTTCTTT. It yields the protein CASSSRQGWDTEAFF.

This clonotype was detected a few times. The V call is TRBV4-1, the J call TRBJ1-1; tentative D call: TRBD1 (5 bases). Germline V gene data show CDR1 as MGHRA and CDR2 as YSYEKL. The CDR3 consists of 18 residues. Trimming cost V 1 base and J 5 bases, with 23 bases left between them. The DNA for the CDR3 is TGCGCCAGCAGCCAAGGGGCAGCAGGGATGGGGGTTAGGACTGAAGCTTTCTTT. Translating gives CASSQGAAGMGVRTEAFF.

This clonotype showed up many times. The chain combines TRBV7-8 with TRBJ1-5; D unclear. This CDR3 has 17 residues. CDR1 is SGHVS, CDR2 FQNEAQ, per germline. With 0 bases removed from V and 2 bases from J, the gap between germline ends came to 14 bases. The CDR3 region is CASSLAYTMKGNQPQHF. The CDR3 DNA sequence: TGTGCCAGCAGCTTAGCGTATACGATGAAGGGCAATCAGCCCCAGCATTTT.

This clonotype was detected a few times. V is TRBV5-1 and J is TRBJ2-2; D not resolved. CDR3 length equals 13 residues. CDR1 and CDR2 from the germline V gene are SGHRS and YFSETQ. V gave up 0 bases and J gave up 8 bases, with 8 bases separating them. CDR3 sequence (DNA): TGCGCCAGCAGCTTGGAACAGACTGGGGAGCTGTTTTTT. Its protein is CASSLEQTGELFF. Full variable domain (remainder filled in from reference TRBV5-1 and TRBJ2-2): KAGVTQTPRYLIKTRGQQVTLSCSPISGHRSVSWYQQTPGQGLQFLFEYFSETQRNKGNFPGRFSGRQFSNSRSEMNVSTLELGDSALYLCASSLEQTGELFFGEGSRLTVL.

This clonotype came up many times. The chain joins TRBV12-3 or TRBV12-4 to TRBJ2-7; perhaps TRBD2 as D (6 bases). CDR3 length: 16 amino acids. V lost 6 bases to trimming and J lost 2 bases, with 20 bases between them. Here the CDR3 reads CASSRRLAKTTYEQYF. The CDR3, as DNA: TGTGCCAGCAGCCGCCGGCTAGCGAAAACTACCTACGAGCAGTACTTC.

This clonotype was recorded many times. The CDR3 nucleotides read TGTGCCAGCAGCTTTAACGGACAGGTAAACGAGCAGTACTTC. Its translation: CASSFNGQVNEQYF. The genes are TRBV7-6 and TRBJ2-7; TRBD1 matches at 7 bases. J gave up 5 bases and V 3 bases, and 7 bases lay outside the gene matches. Germline lookup yields CDR1 SGHVS and CDR2 FNYEAQ. The CDR3 contains 14 residues.

This clonotype was observed a handful of times. The rearrangement links TRBV12-3 or TRBV12-4 to TRBJ1-3; 8 bases match TRBD1. The V gene end was trimmed by 6 bases and the J gene end by 3 bases; junction bases not matched to a gene: 7. The CDR3 has 15 amino acids. The DNA of the CDR3 is TGTGCCAGCAGCCCCAGGGGGCAGGTTGGAAACACCATATATTTT. Protein product: CASSPRGQVGNTIYF.

The CDR3 sequence: CASSYLTNYNEQFF. DNA for the CDR3: TGTGCCAGCAGTTACCTGACTAACTACAATGAGCAGTTCTTC. The chain recombines TRBV6-2 or TRBV6-3 with TRBJ2-1, with D possibly TRBD2 on 5 matching bases. Trimming removed 2 bases at V and 3 bases at J, with 8 bases between. The CDR3 is 14 amino acids. Germline-derived CDR1 and CDR2 are MNHEY and SVGEGT.

There are many counts of this clonotype. The rearrangement uses TRBV11-2 and TRBJ2-7, with 8 nucleotides matching TRBD2. CDR1 and CDR2 (germline): SGHAT, FQNNGV. Trimming removed 0 bases from V and 4 bases from J; junction bases left unmatched: 5. There are 15 residues in the CDR3. The CDR3 sequence is CASSLDLAGGYEQYF. CDR3 in DNA: TGTGCCAGCAGCTTAGACTTGGCGGGAGGTTACGAGCAGTACTTC.

The chain has TRBV7-3 and TRBJ2-2; possible D gene TRBD2, 5 bases. The CDR3 runs to 15 residues. Trimming shortened V by 5 bases and J by 4 bases, and 14 bases separated the two germline ends. The V gene's germline CDR1 is SGHTA and CDR2 FQGTGA. For the CDR3, the DNA is TGTGCCAGCAGCACGGACTCCGCCGGCACCGGGGAGCTGTTTTTT. The encoded protein is CASSTDSAGTGELFF.

This clonotype was seen only a few times. The chain joins TRBV27 to TRBJ1-5; D not certain. CDR3 length: 13 residues. The ends were cut back, 5 bases at V and 4 bases at J, with 9 bases in the middle. Germline lookup yields CDR1 MNHEY and CDR2 SMNVEV (reference sequence). This chain's CDR3 is CASSLHKNQPQHF. The CDR3 nucleotides are TGTGCCAGCAGTCTCCACAAGAATCAGCCCCAGCATTTT.

The genes are TRBV19 and TRBJ2-3; D remains ambiguous. This CDR3 is built from 12 residues. The V gene lost 4 bases and the J gene lost 2 bases, with 4 bases spanning the gap. Germline CDR1 is LNHDA and CDR2 is SQIVND (reference sequence). This CDR3 is CASSTDTDTQYF. The DNA of the CDR3 is TGTGCCAGTAGTACCGACACAGATACGCAGTATTTT.